One sample yielded the 16 T cell receptor beta chains listed below, sequenced in a study of neoadjuvant nivolumab and ipilimumab in lung cancer. Repertoires were generated with immunoSEQ multiplex PCR, while TCRdb's copy carries only in-frame clones and drops some. Of about 18,000 clones in the sample, about 77% were seen once. The sample here was tumor tissue, taken after neoadjuvant nivolumab, alone or with ipilimumab, at or shortly before surgery. The receptors here all came from an adult with non-small cell lung cancer.

The chain carries TRBV6-5 and TRBJ2-1; 14 nucleotides align to TRBD2. The CDR3 is 16 amino acids. The germline CDR1 and CDR2 sequences are MNHEY and SVGAGI. J lost 7 bases, V lost 2 bases, and 4 bases had no gene match. The CDR3 here is CASSYVGLAGVNEQFF. The DNA for the CDR3 is TGTGCCAGCAGTTACGTGGGACTAGCGGGAGTGAATGAGCAGTTCTTC.

In DNA form, the CDR3 reads TGTGCCATCAGTGAACAGGGGGGTGGCTACACCTTC. It is translated as CAISEQGGGYTF. The chain uses TRBV10-3 and TRBJ1-2, with TRBD1 matching 8 bases. Germline V gene data show CDR1 as ENHRY and CDR2 as SYGVKD. This CDR3 spans 12 amino acids. V was pared by 3 bases and J by 7 bases, with 1 base of the junction left unmatched.

This clone was observed once. The chain uses TRBV7-9 and TRBJ1-2; no clear D gene. The V gene's germline CDR1 is SEHNR and CDR2 FQNEAQ (reference sequence). V lost 5 bases and J lost 4, with 11 bases in between. The CDR3 has 13 amino acids. This CDR3 reads CASSAEGSYGYTF. CDR3 sequence (DNA): TGTGCCAGCAGCGCCGAAGGATCCTATGGCTACACCTTC.

In this sample, this clone is medium-sized. The V and J genes are TRBV15 and TRBJ2-4; TRBD2 matches 13 bases. V dropped 1 base and J dropped 9; count of bases not matched to a gene: 6. Germline CDR1 is LNHNV and CDR2 is YYDKDF (reference sequence). The CDR3 extends over 16 amino acids. The CDR3 nucleotides read TGTGCCACCAGCAGAGTCGGAGGGACTAGCGGGACCATTCAGTACTTC. Translating it yields CATSRVGGTSGTIQYF.

This clone was seen only a few times. The V gene is TRBV14, the J gene TRBJ2-1; TRBD2 aligns across 7 bases. The CDR3 runs to 13 residues. The V segment lost 4 bases and the J segment 10 bases; nucleotides outside the gene matches: 7. Germline loops: CDR1 SGHDN, CDR2 FVKESK. CDR3: CASSRRLAGEQFF. The CDR3 region has the DNA TGTGCCAGCAGCCGCCGACTAGCCGGGGAGCAGTTCTTC.

The chain uses TRBV4-1 and TRBJ2-5; no clear D gene. V lost 2 bases, J lost 4 bases, and 11 bases lay in between. The CDR3 is 14 residues long. The germline CDR1 and CDR2 sequences are MGHRA and YSYEKL. The CDR3 loop reads CASSQPKQRETQYF. The CDR3 DNA reads TGCGCCAGCAGCCAACCTAAACAGAGAGAGACCCAGTACTTC.

V is TRBV6-6 and J is TRBJ2-3; the match to TRBD1 covers 9 bases. Germline-derived CDR1 and CDR2 are MNHNY and SVGAGI (reference sequence). The CDR3 has 15 amino acids. J lost 5 bases, V lost 4 bases, and 7 bases had no gene match. The CDR3 loop reads CASSSRDRVIDTQYF. In DNA, the CDR3 is TGTGCCAGCAGTTCAAGGGACAGGGTAATAGATACGCAGTATTTT.

The chain is built from TRBV5-6 and TRBJ2-4; D may be TRBD2 (6 bases). V dropped 2 bases and J dropped 7 bases, with 16 bases sitting between them. CDR1 is SGHDT, CDR2 YYEEEE, per germline. This CDR3 region has 15 residues. DNA for the CDR3: TGTGCCAGCAGCTTTTGGAGGGGCGCAGAGAACATTCAGTACTTC. Its translation is CASSFWRGAENIQYF.

J is TRBJ1-1 and V is TRBV5-1; D unresolved. CDR3 length: 14 residues. The V end was cut by 0 bases, the J end by 5 bases, with 11 bases between. The germline V gene encodes CDR1 SGHRS and CDR2 YFSETQ. The CDR3 DNA is TGCGCCAGCAGCTTGGACCTCTTGGGGACTGAAGCTTTCTTT. Protein: CASSLDLLGTEAFF.

The chain employs TRBV7-2 and TRBJ1-2; a possible D gene is TRBD1 (5 bases). There are 14 residues in the CDR3. Trimming removed 5 bases from V and 8 bases from J, with 18 bases in between. Per germline, CDR1 SGHTA and CDR2 FQGNSA. The CDR3 region is CASSGPAGREGYTF. DNA for the CDR3: TGTGCCAGCAGCGGGCCTGCAGGGCGAGAAGGCTACACCTTC. Full variable domain (rest looked up from reference TRBV7-2 and TRBJ1-2): GAGVSQSPSNKVTEKGKDVELRCDPISGHTALYWYRQSLGQGLEFLIYFQGNSAPDKSGLPSDRFSAERTGGSVSTLTIQRTQQEDSAVYLCASSGPAGREGYTFGSGTRLTVV.

The chain uses TRBV19 and TRBJ2-6, with D uncertain. Trimming removed 6 bases at V and 2 bases at J, with 8 bases between. CDR1 is LNHDA and CDR2 is SQIVND in the germline V gene (reference sequence). This CDR3 is built from 14 residues. The CDR3 region has the DNA TGTGCCAGTAGCCCGAGAGCTGGGGCCAACGTCCTGACTTTC. It codes for CASSPRAGANVLTF.

This clone was observed a handful of times. This rearrangement joins TRBV7-9 to TRBJ1-2; D unresolved. The CDR3 spans 13 residues. Per the germline V gene, CDR1 is SEHNR and CDR2 is FQNEAQ (reference sequence). The V gene lost 1 base and the J gene lost 4 bases, with 7 bases spanning the gap. The CDR3 spells CASSLGPPYGYTF. Here the CDR3 DNA reads TGTGCCAGCAGCTTAGGCCCCCCCTATGGCTACACCTTC.

This chain connects TRBV5-1 to TRBJ2-7; 8 bases are shared with TRBD2. CDR3 length equals 20 residues. Trimming took 0 bases from V and 0 from J; bases not matched to a gene: 17. The germline V gene encodes CDR1 SGHRS and CDR2 YFSETQ. In nucleotides, the CDR3 is TGCGCCAGCAGCTTGGGCGTACTAGCGGACCGCCGGCCCTTCTCCTACGAGCAGTACTTC. Protein: CASSLGVLADRRPFSYEQYF.

This chain joins TRBV5-1 and TRBJ1-2; the D gene is possibly TRBD1 (5 bases). V was trimmed by 4 bases and J by 6 bases, leaving 10 bases between them. Germline V lookup: CDR1 SGHRS, CDR2 YFSETQ. This CDR3 is built from 12 residues. This CDR3 reads CASSRGANGYTF. The CDR3 DNA reads TGCGCCAGCAGCCGAGGGGCCAATGGCTACACCTTC.

The V gene is TRBV13, the J gene TRBJ2-5; TRBD2 aligns across 8 bases. Trimming took 3 bases from V and 5 from J; bases not matched to a gene: 14. The germline CDR1 and CDR2 sequences are PRHDT and FYEKMQ (reference sequence). The CDR3 length is 17 residues. CDR3 coding DNA: TGTGCCAGCAGCTTGGGAGCGGGAGAGGGGCAGGGGGAGACCCAGTACTTC. This sequence encodes CASSLGAGEGQGETQYF.

This clone is medium-sized (0.01 to 0.1%) in the sample. V gene TRBV28 combines with J gene TRBJ2-1; D call uncertain. Trimming removed 1 base at V and 1 base at J, with 8 bases between. The CDR3 extends over 15 amino acids. Germline V lookup: CDR1 MDHEN, CDR2 SYDVKM. CDR3 amino acids: CASSLYITSYNEQFF. Written as DNA, the CDR3 is TGTGCCAGCAGTTTATATATTACTTCCTACAATGAGCAGTTCTTC.